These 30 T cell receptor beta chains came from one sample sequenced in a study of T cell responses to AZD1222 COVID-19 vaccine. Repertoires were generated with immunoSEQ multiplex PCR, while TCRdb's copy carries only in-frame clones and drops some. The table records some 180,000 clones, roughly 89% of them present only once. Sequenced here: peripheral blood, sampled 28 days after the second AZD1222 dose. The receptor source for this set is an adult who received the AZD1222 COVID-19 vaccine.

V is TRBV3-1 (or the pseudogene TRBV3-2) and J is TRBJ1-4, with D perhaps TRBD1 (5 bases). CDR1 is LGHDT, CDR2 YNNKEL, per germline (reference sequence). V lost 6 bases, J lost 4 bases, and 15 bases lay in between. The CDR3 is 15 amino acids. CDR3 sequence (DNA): TGTGCCAGCAGACCCTCGACAGACCTTAATGAAAAACTGTTTTTT. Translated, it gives CASRPSTDLNEKLFF.

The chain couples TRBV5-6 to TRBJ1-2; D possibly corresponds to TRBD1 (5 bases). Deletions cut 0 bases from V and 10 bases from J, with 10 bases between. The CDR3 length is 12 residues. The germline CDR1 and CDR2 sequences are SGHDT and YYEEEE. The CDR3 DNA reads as TGTGCCAGCAGCTTGGTGGACATGCCCTACACCTTC. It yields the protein CASSLVDMPYTF. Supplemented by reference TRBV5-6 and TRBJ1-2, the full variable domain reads DAGVTQSPTHLIKTRGQQVTLRCSPKSGHDTVSWYQQALGQGPQFIFQYYEEEERQRGNFPDRFSGHQFPNYSSELNVNALLLGDSALYLCASSLVDMPYTFGSGTRLTVV.

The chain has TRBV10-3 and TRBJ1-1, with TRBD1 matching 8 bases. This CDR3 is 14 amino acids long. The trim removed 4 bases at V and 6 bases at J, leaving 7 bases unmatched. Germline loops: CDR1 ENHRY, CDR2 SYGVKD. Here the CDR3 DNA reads TGTGCCATCAGTGTGACGGACAGGGTTTCTGAAGCTTTCTTT. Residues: CAISVTDRVSEAFF.

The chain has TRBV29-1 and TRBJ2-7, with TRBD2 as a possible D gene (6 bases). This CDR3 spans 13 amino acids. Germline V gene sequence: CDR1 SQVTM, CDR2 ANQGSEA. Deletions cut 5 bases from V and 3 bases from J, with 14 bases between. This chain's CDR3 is CSVPGVNRYEQYF. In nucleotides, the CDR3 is TGCAGCGTTCCGGGGGTAAATCGCTACGAGCAGTACTTC.

The CDR3 here is CASSLTLKQPQHF. DNA of the CDR3: TGTGCCAGCAGTTTAACCCTTAAACAGCCCCAGCATTTT. The rearrangement joins TRBV12-3 or TRBV12-4 to TRBJ1-5; D call uncertain. The CDR3 has 13 residues. V shed 2 bases and J shed 7 bases, with 9 bases lying between them.

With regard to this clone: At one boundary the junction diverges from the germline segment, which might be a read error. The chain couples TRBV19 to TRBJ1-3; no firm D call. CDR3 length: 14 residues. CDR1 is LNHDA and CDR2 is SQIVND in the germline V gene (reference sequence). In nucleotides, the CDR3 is TGTGCCAGTAGTATAGGAGCTATTGGACACACCATATATTTT. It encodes CASSIGAIGHTIYF.

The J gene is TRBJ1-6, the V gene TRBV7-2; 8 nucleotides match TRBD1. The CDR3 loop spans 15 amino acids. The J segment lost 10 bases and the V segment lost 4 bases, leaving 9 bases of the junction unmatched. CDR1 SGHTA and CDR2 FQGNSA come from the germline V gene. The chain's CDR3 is CASSSNTGGVSPLHF. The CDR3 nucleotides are TGTGCCAGCAGCTCAAATACAGGGGGGGTGTCACCCCTCCACTTT.

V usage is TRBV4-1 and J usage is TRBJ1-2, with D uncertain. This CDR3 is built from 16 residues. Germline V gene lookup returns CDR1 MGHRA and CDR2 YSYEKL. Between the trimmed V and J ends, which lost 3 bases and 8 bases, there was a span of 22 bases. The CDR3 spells CASSQVGRRVLEGYTF. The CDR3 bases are TGCGCCAGCAGCCAGGTCGGTCGACGGGTTTTGGAAGGCTACACCTTC.

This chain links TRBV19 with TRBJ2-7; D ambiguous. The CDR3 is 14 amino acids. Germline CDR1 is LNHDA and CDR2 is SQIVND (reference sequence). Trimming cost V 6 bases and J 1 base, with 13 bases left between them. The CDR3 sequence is CASSPAGQSYEQYF. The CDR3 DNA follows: TGTGCCAGTAGCCCAGCTGGGCAGTCCTACGAGCAGTACTTC.

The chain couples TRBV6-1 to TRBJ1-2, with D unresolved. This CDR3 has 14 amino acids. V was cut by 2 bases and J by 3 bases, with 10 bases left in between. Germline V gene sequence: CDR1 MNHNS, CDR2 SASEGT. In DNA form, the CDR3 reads TGTGCCAGCAGTGAACCCCCATCCCACTATGGCTACACCTTC. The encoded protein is CASSEPPSHYGYTF.

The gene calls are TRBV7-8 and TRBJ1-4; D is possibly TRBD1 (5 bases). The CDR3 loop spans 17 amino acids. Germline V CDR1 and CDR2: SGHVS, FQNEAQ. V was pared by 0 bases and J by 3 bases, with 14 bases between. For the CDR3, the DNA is TGTGCCAGCAGCTTAGCCATAACAGGCTTGGCTAATGAAAAACTGTTTTTT. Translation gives CASSLAITGLANEKLFF. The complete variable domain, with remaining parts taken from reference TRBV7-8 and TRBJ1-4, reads GAGVSQSPRYKVAKRGQDVALRCDPISGHVSLFWYQQALGQGPEFLTYFQNEAQLDKSGLPSDRFFAERPEGSVSTLKIQRTQQEDSAVYLCASSLAITGLANEKLFFGSGTQLSVL.

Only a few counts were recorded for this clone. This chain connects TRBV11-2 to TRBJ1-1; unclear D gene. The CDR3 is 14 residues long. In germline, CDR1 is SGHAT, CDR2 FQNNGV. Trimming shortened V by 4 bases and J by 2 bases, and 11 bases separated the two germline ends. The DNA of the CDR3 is TGTGCCAGCAGCTCCCTCAGGAGAAACACTGAAGCTTTCTTT. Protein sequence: CASSSLRRNTEAFF. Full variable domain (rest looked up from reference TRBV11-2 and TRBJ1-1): EAGVAQSPRYKIIEKRQSVAFWCNPISGHATLYWYQQILGQGPKLLIQFQNNGVVDDSQLPKDRFSAERLKGVDSTLKIQPAKLEDSAVYLCASSSLRRNTEAFFGQGTRLTVV.

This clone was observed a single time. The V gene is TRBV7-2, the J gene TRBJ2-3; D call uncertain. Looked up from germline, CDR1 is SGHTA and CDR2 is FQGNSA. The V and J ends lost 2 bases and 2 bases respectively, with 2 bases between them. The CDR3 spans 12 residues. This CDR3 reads CASSLFTDTQYF. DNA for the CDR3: TGTGCCAGCAGCTTATTCACAGATACGCAGTATTTT.

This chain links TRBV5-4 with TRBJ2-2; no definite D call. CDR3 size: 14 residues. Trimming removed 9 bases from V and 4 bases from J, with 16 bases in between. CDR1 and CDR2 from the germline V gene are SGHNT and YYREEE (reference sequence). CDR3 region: CATLDLKSTGELFF. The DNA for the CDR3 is TGTGCCACCCTCGACTTGAAAAGCACCGGGGAGCTGTTTTTT.

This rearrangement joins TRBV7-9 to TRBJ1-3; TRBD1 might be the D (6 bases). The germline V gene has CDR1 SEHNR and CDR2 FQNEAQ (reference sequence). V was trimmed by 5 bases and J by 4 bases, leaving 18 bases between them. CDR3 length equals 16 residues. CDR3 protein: CASSGFTQGSGNTIYF. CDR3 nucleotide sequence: TGTGCCAGCAGCGGCTTCACACAGGGCTCAGGAAACACCATATATTTT.

The CDR3 is CAGQGAKSYEQYF. CDR3 DNA: TGTGCCGGACAGGGGGCAAAGTCCTACGAGCAGTACTTC. The chain has TRBV30 and TRBJ2-7, with 11 bases lining up with TRBD1. Germline trimming cut 8 bases from V and 1 base from J; bases unmatched to any gene: 4. The V gene's germline CDR1 is GTSNPN and CDR2 SVGIG (reference sequence). The CDR3 is 13 residues long.

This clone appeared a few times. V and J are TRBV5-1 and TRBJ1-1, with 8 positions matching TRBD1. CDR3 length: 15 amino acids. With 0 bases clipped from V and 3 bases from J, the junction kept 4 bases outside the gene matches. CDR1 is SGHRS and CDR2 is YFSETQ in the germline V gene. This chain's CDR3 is CASSLGTGRDTEAFF. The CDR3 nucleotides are TGCGCCAGCAGCTTGGGGACAGGGCGGGACACTGAAGCTTTCTTT.

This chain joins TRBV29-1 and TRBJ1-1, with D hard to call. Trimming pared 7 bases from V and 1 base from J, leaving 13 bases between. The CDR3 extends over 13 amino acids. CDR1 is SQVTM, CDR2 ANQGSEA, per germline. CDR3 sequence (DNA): TGCAGCGGAACCGGTAGGGCGAACACTGAAGCTTTCTTT. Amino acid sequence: CSGTGRANTEAFF.

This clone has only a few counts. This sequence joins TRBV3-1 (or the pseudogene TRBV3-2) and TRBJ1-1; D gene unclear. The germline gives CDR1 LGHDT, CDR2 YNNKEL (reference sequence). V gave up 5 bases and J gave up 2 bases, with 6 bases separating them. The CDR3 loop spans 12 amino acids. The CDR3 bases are TGTGCCAGCAGCACACGAAACACTGAAGCTTTCTTT. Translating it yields CASSTRNTEAFF.

CDR3 residues: CASSQDRDYGYTF. In DNA, the CDR3 is TGTGCCAGTAGCCAAGACAGGGACTATGGCTACACCTTC. This chain uses TRBV19 with TRBJ1-2; 7 nucleotides line up with TRBD1. This CDR3 region has 13 residues. Trimming removed 6 bases from V and 3 bases from J; junction bases left unmatched: 4. CDR1 is LNHDA and CDR2 is SQIVND in the germline V gene (reference sequence).

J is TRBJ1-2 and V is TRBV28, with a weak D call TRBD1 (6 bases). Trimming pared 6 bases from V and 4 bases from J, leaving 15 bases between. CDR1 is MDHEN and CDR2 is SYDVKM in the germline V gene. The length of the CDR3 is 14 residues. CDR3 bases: TGTGCCAGCAGACTGTCAACAGGGCCCTATGGCTACACCTTC. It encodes CASRLSTGPYGYTF.

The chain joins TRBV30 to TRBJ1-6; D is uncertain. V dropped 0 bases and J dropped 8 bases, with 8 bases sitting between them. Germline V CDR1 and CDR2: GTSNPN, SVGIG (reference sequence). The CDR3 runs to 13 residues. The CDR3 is CAWSVYPDSPLHF. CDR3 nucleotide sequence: TGTGCCTGGAGTGTATACCCGGATTCACCCCTCCACTTT.

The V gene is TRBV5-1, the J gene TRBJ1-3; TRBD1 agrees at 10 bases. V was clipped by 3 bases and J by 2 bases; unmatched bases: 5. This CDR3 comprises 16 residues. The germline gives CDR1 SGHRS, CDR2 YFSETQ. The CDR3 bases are TGCGCCAGCAGCTCTATGGGACAGGGGACTGGAAACACCATATATTTT. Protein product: CASSSMGQGTGNTIYF.

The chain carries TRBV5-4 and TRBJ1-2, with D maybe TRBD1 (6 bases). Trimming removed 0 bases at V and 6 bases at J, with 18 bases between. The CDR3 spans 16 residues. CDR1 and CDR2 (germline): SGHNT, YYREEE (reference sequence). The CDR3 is CASSLAQQGLGDGYTF. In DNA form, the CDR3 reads TGTGCCAGCAGCTTGGCCCAACAGGGACTGGGTGATGGCTACACCTTC.

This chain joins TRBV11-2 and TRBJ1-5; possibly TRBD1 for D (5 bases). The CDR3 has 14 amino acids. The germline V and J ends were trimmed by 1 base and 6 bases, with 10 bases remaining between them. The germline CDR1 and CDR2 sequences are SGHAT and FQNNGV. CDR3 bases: TGTGCCAGCAGCTTAGGTCAAGGGGCTCAGCCCCAGCATTTT. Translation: CASSLGQGAQPQHF.

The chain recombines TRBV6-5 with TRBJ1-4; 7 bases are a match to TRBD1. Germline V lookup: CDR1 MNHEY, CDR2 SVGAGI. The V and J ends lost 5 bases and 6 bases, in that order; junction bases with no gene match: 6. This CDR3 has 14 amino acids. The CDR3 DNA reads TGTGCCAGCAGTCCTGACAGGGAGGATGAAAAACTGTTTTTT. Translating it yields CASSPDREDEKLFF.

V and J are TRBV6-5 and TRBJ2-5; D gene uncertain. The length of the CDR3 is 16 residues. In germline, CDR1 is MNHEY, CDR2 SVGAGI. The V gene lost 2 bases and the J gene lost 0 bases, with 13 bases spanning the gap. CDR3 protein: CASSYTALTYQETQYF. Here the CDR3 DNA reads TGTGCCAGCAGTTACACAGCCCTAACGTACCAAGAGACCCAGTACTTC.

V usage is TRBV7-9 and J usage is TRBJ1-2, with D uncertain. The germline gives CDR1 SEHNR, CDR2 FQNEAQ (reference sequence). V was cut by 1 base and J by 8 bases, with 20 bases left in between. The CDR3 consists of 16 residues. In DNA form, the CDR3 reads TGTGCCAGCAGCTTAGTTGAGCGCGAGGCGGTGTGGGGCTACACCTTC. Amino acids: CASSLVEREAVWGYTF.

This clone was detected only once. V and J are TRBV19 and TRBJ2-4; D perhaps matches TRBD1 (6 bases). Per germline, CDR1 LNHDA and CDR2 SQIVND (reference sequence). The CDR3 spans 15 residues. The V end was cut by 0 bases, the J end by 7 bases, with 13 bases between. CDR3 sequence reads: CASSIDAGVGNIQYF. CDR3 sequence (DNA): TGTGCCAGTAGTATAGATGCAGGGGTCGGGAACATTCAGTACTTC.

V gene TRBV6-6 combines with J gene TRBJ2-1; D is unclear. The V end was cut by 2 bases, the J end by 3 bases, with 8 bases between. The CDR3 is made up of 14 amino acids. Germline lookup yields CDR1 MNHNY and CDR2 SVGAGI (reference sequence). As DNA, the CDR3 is TGTGCCAGCAGTTACGCAGGAAACTACAATGAGCAGTTCTTC. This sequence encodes CASSYAGNYNEQFF.